What follows are 22 T cell receptor beta chains derived from one specimen sequenced in a study of graft-versus-host responses after intestinal transplantation. Here immunoSEQ multiplex PCR was the method, and the copy in TCRdb shows in-frame clones only, minus some. The sample records about 25,000 clones, approximately 93% being singletons. The sample was PBMCs, taken 18 days after transplant. The receptors shown here come from a human patient who received an intestinal transplant, so some T cells may come from the graft donor.

The chain joins TRBV10-3 to TRBJ1-1, with a possible D match to TRBD1 (6 bases). The CDR3 runs to 16 residues. Germline values: CDR1 ENHRY, CDR2 SYGVKD. The germline V and J ends were trimmed by 2 bases and 2 bases, with 15 bases remaining between them. The DNA of the CDR3 is TGTGCCATCAGTGAGACAGGGATTGGGATAAACACTGAAGCTTTCTTT. This sequence encodes CAISETGIGINTEAFF.

The DNA of the CDR3 is TGTGCCAGTAGACGAAACGGGGACGGCCAGCCCCAGCATTTT. It is translated as CASRRNGDGQPQHF. The V call is TRBV19, the J call TRBJ1-5, with D perhaps TRBD1 (5 bases). The CDR3 is 14 amino acids. Germline V CDR1 and CDR2: LNHDA, SQIVND (reference sequence). The V gene lost 6 bases and the J gene lost 7 bases, with 16 bases spanning the gap.

This clone has just one count. The V call is TRBV11-2, the J call TRBJ2-1; D is ambiguous. The CDR3 has 13 amino acids. V was trimmed by 5 bases and J by 7 bases, leaving 12 bases between them. Germline CDR1 and CDR2: SGHAT and FQNNGV. CDR3 in DNA: TGTGCCAGCAGCGATGATCCACGGAATGAGCAGTTCTTC. It encodes CASSDDPRNEQFF.

The V and J genes are TRBV23-1 and TRBJ2-2; 9 positions agree with TRBD1. TRBV23-1 is filed as an ORF, its function uncertain. V trimming: 2 bases; J trimming: 0 bases; junction bases outside the gene matches: 7. There are 18 residues in the CDR3. This CDR3 is CASSQRRRDRANTGELFF. For the CDR3, the DNA is TGCGCCAGCAGTCAACGCCGCCGGGACAGGGCGAACACCGGGGAGCTGTTTTTT.

The chain carries TRBV6-1 and TRBJ1-1; D is undetermined. CDR1 is MNHNS, CDR2 SASEGT, per germline. The V end lost 5 bases, the J end lost 4 bases, and 8 bases lay between the germline ends. The CDR3 spans 12 residues. CDR3 in amino acids: CASSSLGTEAFF. The CDR3 DNA reads as TGTGCCAGCAGTTCCCTCGGCACTGAAGCTTTCTTT.

The gene calls are TRBV5-1 and TRBJ1-1; D unresolved. V lost 2 bases and J 3 bases, leaving 11 bases between the germline ends. CDR3 length: 14 amino acids. Germline CDR1 reads SGHRS; CDR2 reads YFSETQ. The CDR3: CASSFNSGDTEAFF. CDR3 DNA sequence: TGCGCCAGCAGCTTCAATTCCGGGGACACTGAAGCTTTCTTT.

V gene TRBV7-2 combines with J gene TRBJ2-5; tentative D call: TRBD2 (6 bases). This CDR3 contains 13 residues. The V and J ends lost 4 bases and 5 bases respectively, with 11 bases between them. The germline gives CDR1 SGHTA, CDR2 FQGNSA. The CDR3 loop is CASSSGDGETQYF. The CDR3 bases are TGTGCCAGCAGCTCGGGGGACGGGGAGACCCAGTACTTC.

This clone came up a few times. The chain combines TRBV10-3 with TRBJ1-2, with 9 bases that match TRBD1. Trimming cost V 7 bases and J 4 bases; bases outside gene matches: 4. The length of the CDR3 is 13 residues. Germline CDR1 is ENHRY and CDR2 is SYGVKD. The CDR3 region has the DNA TGTGCCATCACCGGACAGGGGCCCTATGGCTACACCTTC. Protein: CAITGQGPYGYTF.

This rearrangement joins TRBV19 to TRBJ1-1; D remains ambiguous. Trimming removed 1 base at V and 6 bases at J, with 12 bases between. Germline V gives CDR1 LNHDA, CDR2 SQIVND (reference sequence). The CDR3 sequence is 14 residues long. CDR3 bases: TGTGCCAGTAGTATAGTCGGATGGGAGGCTGAAGCTTTCTTT. Translated: CASSIVGWEAEAFF.

The J gene is TRBJ2-1, the V gene TRBV6-1; the D gene could be TRBD1 or TRBD2 (6 bases each). The CDR3 is made up of 16 amino acids. Deletions cut 1 base from V and 5 bases from J, with 15 bases between. Germline lookup yields CDR1 MNHNS and CDR2 SASEGT. The CDR3: CASSEGGTSIDNEQFF. The CDR3 nucleotides are TGTGCCAGCAGTGAAGGCGGGACATCAATCGACAATGAGCAGTTCTTC.

This clone was detected only once. The chain combines TRBV2 with TRBJ1-2; unclear D gene. V was clipped by 0 bases and J by 6 bases, with 14 bases between them. In germline, CDR1 is SNHLY, CDR2 FYNNEI. The CDR3 is made up of 15 amino acids. The CDR3 sequence is CASSEARQAANGYTF. Written as DNA, the CDR3 is TGTGCCAGCAGTGAAGCTCGCCAGGCTGCAAATGGCTACACCTTC. The full variable domain, its missing parts supplied by reference TRBV2 and TRBJ1-2, is EPEVTQTPSHQVTQMGQEVILRCVPISNHLYFYWYRQILGQKVEFLVSFYNNEISEKSEIFDDQFSVERPDGSNFTLKIRSTKLEDSAMYFCASSEARQAANGYTFGSGTRLTVV.

V usage is TRBV18 and J usage is TRBJ2-5; 8 bases are shared with TRBD2. V lost 3 bases to trimming and J lost 5 bases; unmatched junction nucleotides: 8. Germline CDR1 reads KGHSH; CDR2 reads LQKENI. The CDR3 sequence is 15 residues long. Written as DNA, the CDR3 is TGTGCCAGCTCACCGGACGGGGGGGCCAGGGAGACCCAGTACTTC. It encodes CASSPDGGARETQYF.

CDR3 nucleotide sequence: TGTGCCAGCAGCTTTCCCGACAGTGGCTACACCTTC. As protein: CASSFPDSGYTF. V usage is TRBV5-5 and J usage is TRBJ1-2; maybe TRBD1 (5 bases). Germline V gives CDR1 SGHKS, CDR2 YYEKEE (reference sequence). The V gene lost 2 bases and the J gene lost 7 bases, with 9 bases spanning the gap. The CDR3 has 12 amino acids.

V gene TRBV18 combines with J gene TRBJ1-3; D unresolved. The CDR3 has 15 residues. Germline loops: CDR1 KGHSH, CDR2 LQKENI. Trimming removed 4 bases at V and 3 bases at J, with 13 bases between. The CDR3: CASSQRQDLGNTIYF. In DNA form, the CDR3 reads TGTGCCAGCTCACAAAGACAAGACCTTGGAAACACCATATATTTT.

The CDR3, as DNA: TGTGCCACCAGCATCCGGGACGGTAATGAAAAACTGTTTTTT. Encoded protein: CATSIRDGNEKLFF. The rearrangement links TRBV15 to TRBJ1-4; D is possibly TRBD1 (5 bases). The V end lost 4 bases, the J end lost 4 bases, and 10 bases lay between the germline ends. This CDR3 region has 14 residues. Germline CDR1 and CDR2: LNHNV and YYDKDF (reference sequence).

The chain is built from TRBV5-1 and TRBJ1-1, with 8 bases lining up with TRBD1. CDR3 length: 15 residues. CDR1 is SGHRS, CDR2 YFSETQ, per germline. V lost 2 bases and J lost 0; bases outside the gene matches: 3. CDR3 in amino acids: CASSLGTGMNTEAFF. Written as DNA, the CDR3 is TGCGCCAGCAGCTTAGGGACAGGCATGAACACTGAAGCTTTCTTT.

V usage is TRBV27 and J usage is TRBJ2-2; 8 bases align to TRBD1. The CDR3 length is 14 residues. V shed 5 bases, J shed 5 bases, and the junction held 4 bases outside the gene matches. Germline V gene lookup returns CDR1 MNHEY and CDR2 SMNVEV (reference sequence). CDR3 protein: CASSLQGATGELFF. In DNA form, the CDR3 reads TGTGCCAGCAGTCTCCAGGGGGCGACCGGGGAGCTGTTTTTT.

The chain links TRBV11-2 to TRBJ2-3; D is perhaps TRBD1 (7 bases). Trimming removed 2 bases at V and 0 bases at J, with 15 bases between. The germline gives CDR1 SGHAT, CDR2 FQNNGV. The CDR3 is 17 residues long. The CDR3 nucleotides read TGTGCCAGCAGCTTATATCAGGGGGACTTGAGCACAGATACGCAGTATTTT. Amino acid sequence: CASSLYQGDLSTDTQYF. Supplemented by reference TRBV11-2 and TRBJ2-3, the full variable domain reads EAGVAQSPRYKIIEKRQSVAFWCNPISGHATLYWYQQILGQGPKLLIQFQNNGVVDDSQLPKDRFSAERLKGVDSTLKIQPAKLEDSAVYLCASSLYQGDLSTDTQYFGPGTRLTVL.

The chain recombines TRBV27 with TRBJ1-1; unclear D gene. CDR1 is MNHEY, CDR2 SMNVEV, per germline (reference sequence). V lost 2 bases to trimming and J lost 1 base, with 8 bases between them. The CDR3 is made up of 14 amino acids. CDR3 coding DNA: TGTGCCAGCAGTTTAAGCGTTGGGAACACTGAAGCTTTCTTT. Translating it yields CASSLSVGNTEAFF.

This CDR3 is CASSELGQTNTEAFF. The CDR3, as DNA: TGTGCCAGCAGTGAATTGGGGCAGACGAACACTGAAGCTTTCTTT. The chain is built from TRBV25-1 and TRBJ1-1; perhaps TRBD1 as D (5 bases). Trimming removed 1 base from V and 1 base from J, with 10 bases in between. The CDR3 covers 15 residues. Germline CDR1 reads MGHDK; CDR2 reads SYGVNS.

V usage is TRBV5-4 and J usage is TRBJ2-4; 8 nucleotides align to TRBD1. Trimming cost V 4 bases and J 5 bases; bases outside gene matches: 8. The CDR3 length is 15 residues. The germline CDR1 and CDR2 sequences are SGHNT and YYREEE (reference sequence). CDR3 DNA sequence: TGTGCCAGCAGCCTGTTCGGACAGGGAGAAAACATTCAGTACTTC. It yields the protein CASSLFGQGENIQYF.

The V call is TRBV19, the J call TRBJ1-1; no firm D call. V was clipped by 3 bases and J by 1 base, with 6 bases between them. CDR1 and CDR2 from the germline V gene are LNHDA and SQIVND (reference sequence). This CDR3 has 13 residues. The CDR3 loop reads CASSIEGNTEAFF. CDR3 nucleotides: TGTGCCAGTAGTATCGAGGGGAACACTGAAGCTTTCTTT. Using reference TRBV19 and TRBJ1-1 for the parts outside the CDR3, the full variable domain is DGGITQSPKYLFRKEGQNVTLSCEQNLNHDAMYWYRQDPGQGLRLIYYSQIVNDFQKGDIAEGYSVSREKKESFPLTVTSAQKNPTAFYLCASSIEGNTEAFFGQGTRLTVV.